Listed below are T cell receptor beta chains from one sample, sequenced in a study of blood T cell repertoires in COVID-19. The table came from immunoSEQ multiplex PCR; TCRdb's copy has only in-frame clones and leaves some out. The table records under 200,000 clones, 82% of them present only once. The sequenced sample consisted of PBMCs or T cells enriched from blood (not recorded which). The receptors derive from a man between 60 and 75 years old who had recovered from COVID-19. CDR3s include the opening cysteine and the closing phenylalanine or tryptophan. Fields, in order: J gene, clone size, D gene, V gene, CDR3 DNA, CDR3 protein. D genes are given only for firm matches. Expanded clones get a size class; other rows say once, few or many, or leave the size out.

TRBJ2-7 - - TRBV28 TGTGCCAGCAGTTTGACGGGAGACTACGAGCAGTACTTC CASSLTGDYEQYF
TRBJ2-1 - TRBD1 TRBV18 TGTGCCAGCTCCCTCGACAGGGACAATGAGCAGTTCTTC CASSLDRDNEQFF
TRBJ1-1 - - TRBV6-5 TGTGCCAGTAGTCGGAGAACTGAAGCTTTCTTT CASSRRTEAFF
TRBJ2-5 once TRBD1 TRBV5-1 TGCGCCAGCAGGCCCGGGACAGGGCAACAAGAGACCCAGTACTTC CASRPGTGQQETQYF
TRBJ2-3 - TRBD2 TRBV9 TGTGCCAGCAGCGTAGCGGGGGGGAGGGGGACAGATACGCAGTATTTT CASSVAGGRGTDTQYF
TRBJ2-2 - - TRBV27 TGTGCCAGCAGACCCAGGGGCGGGGAGCTGTTTTTT CASRPRGGELFF
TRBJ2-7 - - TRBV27 TGTGCCAGCAGACCCATTTACGGGGGTTTCGACGAGCAGTACTTC CASRPIYGGFDEQYF
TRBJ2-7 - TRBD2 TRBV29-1 TGCAGCGTTGTGGGGACTAGCGTGACCTACGAGCAGTACTTC CSVVGTSVTYEQYF
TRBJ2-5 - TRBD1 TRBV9 TGTGCCAGCAGCCCAAGACAGGGGATCCAAGAGACCCAGTACTTC CASSPRQGIQETQYF
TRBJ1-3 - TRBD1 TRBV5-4 TGTGCCAGCAGCTTGGGACAGGGGGCTTATGGAAACACCATATATTTT CASSLGQGAYGNTIYF
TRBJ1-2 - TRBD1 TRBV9 TGTGCCAGCAGTGCTCGACAGGGGGGCTCCTATGGCTACACCTTC CASSARQGGSYGYTF
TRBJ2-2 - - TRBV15 TGTGCCACCAGCATCGGACTTCCGAACACCGGGGAGCTGTTTTTT CATSIGLPNTGELFF